This T cell receptor beta chain was sequenced during a study of blood T cell repertoires in COVID-19. Trimming pared 3 bases from V and 5 bases from J, leaving 13 bases between. Germline CDR1 reads SQVTM; CDR2 reads ANQGSEA. This CDR3 comprises 13 residues. TCRdb's copy holds only in-frame clones and misses some; the assay was immunoSEQ multiplex PCR. Of 250,000 to 300,000 clones in the sample, under 90% were seen once. Sequences were obtained from PBMCs or T cells enriched from blood (not recorded which). The TCR comes from a young man who had recovered from COVID-19. The J gene is TRBJ2-5, the V gene TRBV29-1; no clear D. In nucleotides, the CDR3 is TGCAGCGTTGACGCCACTAATACGGAGACCCAGTACTTC. Protein sequence: CSVDATNTETQYF.